The rows below give T cell receptor beta chains drawn from one sample of a study of T cells expressing NK-cell markers. From the 5' RACE reads, TCRdb lists one entry per CDR3 protein and no DNA. Its table records 150,000 to 200,000 distinct CDR3 sequences. Sequencing was performed on blood T cells: a sorted CD56 or NKG2C T cell subset, CD4+ or CD8+ T cells, or bulk PBMC T cells (not recorded which). These receptors were obtained from a woman between 18 and 70 years old in good health. The CDR3 runs from the conserved cysteine through the conserved F or W. Fields, in order: V gene, J gene, CDR3 protein.

>TRBV5-6|TRBJ2-3
CASSLGRVLDTQYF
>TRBV5-6|TRBJ2-2
CASSLGQGFTGELFF
>TRBV7-6|TRBJ1-1
CASSLAGGAVTEAFF
>TRBV19|TRBJ1-1
CASGQITEAFF
>TRBV20-1|TRBJ2-1
CSARGFTSGRNNEQFF
>TRBV7-2|TRBJ2-3
CASSSPGTSGSADTQYF
>TRBV28|TRBJ2-7
CASSSPSGTGGYEQYF
>TRBV5-5|TRBJ2-3
CASRVQGEDTQYF
>TRBV24-1|TRBJ2-3
CATSDPPGLAGAGDTQYF
>TRBV5-1|TRBJ1-6
CASGEGSPDSPLHF
>TRBV24-1|TRBJ2-3
CATSDPTSPSTDTQYF
>TRBV5-5|TRBJ1-1
CASSSGLGVFGEAFF
>TRBV28|TRBJ2-3
CASSLPGSTPDTQYF
>TRBV3-1|TRBJ1-1
CASQGQGNTEAFF
>TRBV5-1|TRBJ2-5
CASSNGLAVGETQYF
>TRBV24-1|TRBJ2-3
CATSEATGSTDTQYF
>TRBV12-3/TRBV12-4|TRBJ2-7
CASSSTWTGYEQYF
>TRBV28|TRBJ1-5
CATLSTGIGNQPQHF
>TRBV12-3/TRBV12-4|TRBJ1-3
CASSLGGLPGNTIYF
>TRBV5-1|TRBJ1-1
CASSLQGQGTEAFF
>TRBV10-3|TRBJ1-1
CAISEDRVTEAFF
>TRBV28|TRBJ2-7
CASSSPLRRGPYEQYF
>TRBV20-1|TRBJ2-7
CSARDHRGQHSYEQYF
>TRBV7-7|TRBJ2-7
CASSPDRTGEQYF
>TRBV29-1|TRBJ1-2
CSVKTGSNYGYTF
>TRBV18|TRBJ2-7
CASSPNRGDYEQYF
>TRBV27|TRBJ2-2
CASSWNYQDTGELFF
>TRBV2|TRBJ2-3
CASSGRTSEITQYF
>TRBV3-1|TRBJ1-4
CASSQDSGGLFF
>TRBV20-1|TRBJ2-3
CSAPARADSTDTQYF
>TRBV5-1|TRBJ2-2
CASSFAGGVSGELFF
>TRBV5-1|TRBJ1-4
CASSQGISEKLFF
>TRBV25-1|TRBJ1-4
CASSHSTGVEKLFF
>TRBV5-1|TRBJ1-1
CASRRQSANTEAFF
>TRBV28|TRBJ2-3
CASSFARAATDTQYF
>TRBV4-1|TRBJ2-1
CASSQEGLVSYNEQFF